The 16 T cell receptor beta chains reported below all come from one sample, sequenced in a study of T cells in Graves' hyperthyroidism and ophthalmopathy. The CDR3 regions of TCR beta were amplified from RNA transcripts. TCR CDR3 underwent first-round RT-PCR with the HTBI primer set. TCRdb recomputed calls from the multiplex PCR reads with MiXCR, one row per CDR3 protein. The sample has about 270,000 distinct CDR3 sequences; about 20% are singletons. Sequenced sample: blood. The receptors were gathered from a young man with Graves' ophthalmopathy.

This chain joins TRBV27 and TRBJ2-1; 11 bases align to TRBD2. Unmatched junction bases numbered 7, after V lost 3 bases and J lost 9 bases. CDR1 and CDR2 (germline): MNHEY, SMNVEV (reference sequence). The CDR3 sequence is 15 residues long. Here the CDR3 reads CASSFGTSGRSEQFF. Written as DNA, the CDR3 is TGTGCCAGCAGTTTTGGAACTAGCGGGAGAAGTGAGCAGTTCTTC.

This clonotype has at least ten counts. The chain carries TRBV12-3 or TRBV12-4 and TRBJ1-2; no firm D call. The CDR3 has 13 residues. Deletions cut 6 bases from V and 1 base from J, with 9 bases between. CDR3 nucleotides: TGTGCCAGCAGACGGACGGATAACTATGGCTACACCTTC. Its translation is CASRRTDNYGYTF.

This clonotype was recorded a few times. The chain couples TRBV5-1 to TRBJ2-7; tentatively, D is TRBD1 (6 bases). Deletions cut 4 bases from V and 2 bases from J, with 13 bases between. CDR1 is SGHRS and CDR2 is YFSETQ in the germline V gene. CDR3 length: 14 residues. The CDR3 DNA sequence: TGCGCCAGCAGCGGCACGGGACAAGCCTACGAGCAGTACTTC. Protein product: CASSGTGQAYEQYF.

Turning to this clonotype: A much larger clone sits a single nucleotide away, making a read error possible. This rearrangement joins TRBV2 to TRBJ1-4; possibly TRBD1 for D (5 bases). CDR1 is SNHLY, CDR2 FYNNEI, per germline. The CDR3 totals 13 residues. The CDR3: CASRRQLNEKLSF. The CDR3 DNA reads TGTGCCAGCAGGCGACAGCTTAATGAAAAACTGTCTTTT.

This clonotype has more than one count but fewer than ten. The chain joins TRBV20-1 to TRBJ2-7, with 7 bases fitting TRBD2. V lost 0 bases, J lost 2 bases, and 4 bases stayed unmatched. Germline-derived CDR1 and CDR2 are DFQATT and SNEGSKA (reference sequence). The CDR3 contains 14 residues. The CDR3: CSARDNRGAYEQYF. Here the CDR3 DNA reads TGCAGTGCTAGAGATAATCGGGGGGCCTACGAGCAGTACTTC.

This chain's CDR3 is CASSQDLRGRAVEQYF. The CDR3 coding sequence is TGTGCCAGCAGCCAAGATCTGCGGGGCAGGGCGGTGGAGCAGTACTTC. This chain links TRBV3-1 with TRBJ2-7; weak D call: TRBD2 (6 bases). V gave up 0 bases and J gave up 7 bases, with 19 bases separating them. Per the germline V gene, CDR1 is LGHDT and CDR2 is YNNKEL (reference sequence). This CDR3 contains 16 residues.

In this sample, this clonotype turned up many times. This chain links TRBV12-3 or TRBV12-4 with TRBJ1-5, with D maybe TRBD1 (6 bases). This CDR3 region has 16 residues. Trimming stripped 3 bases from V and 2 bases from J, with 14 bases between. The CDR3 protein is CASSFSGGGGNQPQHF. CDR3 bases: TGTGCCAGCAGTTTCTCTGGAGGGGGAGGCAATCAGCCCCAGCATTTT.

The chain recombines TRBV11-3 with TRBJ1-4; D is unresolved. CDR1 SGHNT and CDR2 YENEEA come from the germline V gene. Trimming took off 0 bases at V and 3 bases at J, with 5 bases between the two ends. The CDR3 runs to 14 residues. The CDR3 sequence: CASSLEGSNEKLFF. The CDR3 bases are TGTGCCAGCAGCTTAGAAGGCTCTAATGAAAAACTGTTTTTT.

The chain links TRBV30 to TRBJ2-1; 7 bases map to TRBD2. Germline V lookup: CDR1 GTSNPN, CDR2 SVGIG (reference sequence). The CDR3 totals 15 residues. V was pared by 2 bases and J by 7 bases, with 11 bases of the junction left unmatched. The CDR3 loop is CAWSRFGGRINEQFF. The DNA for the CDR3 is TGTGCCTGGAGTAGATTTGGCGGGAGAATAAATGAGCAGTTCTTC.

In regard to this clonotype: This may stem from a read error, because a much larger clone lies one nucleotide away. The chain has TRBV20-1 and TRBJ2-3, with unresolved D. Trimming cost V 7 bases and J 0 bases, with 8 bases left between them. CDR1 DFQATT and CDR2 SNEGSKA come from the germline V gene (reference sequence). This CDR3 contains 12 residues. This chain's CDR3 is CSVIASTDTQYF. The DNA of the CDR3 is TGCAGTGTTATAGCCAGCACAGATACGCAGTATTTT.

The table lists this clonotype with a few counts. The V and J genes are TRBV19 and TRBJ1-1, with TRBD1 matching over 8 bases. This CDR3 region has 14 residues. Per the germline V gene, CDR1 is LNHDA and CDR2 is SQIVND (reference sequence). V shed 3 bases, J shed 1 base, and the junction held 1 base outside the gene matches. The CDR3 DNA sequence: TGTGCCAGTAGTATGGACAGGGAGAACACTGAAGCTTTCTTT. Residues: CASSMDRENTEAFF. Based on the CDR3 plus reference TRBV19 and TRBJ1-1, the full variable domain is DGGITQSPKYLFRKEGQNVTLSCEQNLNHDAMYWYRQDPGQGLRLIYYSQIVNDFQKGDIAEGYSVSREKKESFPLTVTSAQKNPTAFYLCASSMDRENTEAFFGQGTRLTVV.

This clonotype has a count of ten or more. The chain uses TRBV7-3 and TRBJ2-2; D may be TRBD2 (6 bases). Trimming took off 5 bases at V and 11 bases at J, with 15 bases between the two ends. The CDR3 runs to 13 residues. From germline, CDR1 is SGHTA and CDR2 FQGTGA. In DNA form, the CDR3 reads TGTGCCAGCAGCCTAGGCCGGGACTTTGAGCTGTTTTTT. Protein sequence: CASSLGRDFELFF.

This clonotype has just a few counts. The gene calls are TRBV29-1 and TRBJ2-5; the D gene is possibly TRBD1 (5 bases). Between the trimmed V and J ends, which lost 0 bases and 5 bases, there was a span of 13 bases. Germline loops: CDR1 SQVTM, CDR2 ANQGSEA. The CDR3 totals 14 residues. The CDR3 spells CSVEDHYRRETQYF. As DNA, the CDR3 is TGCAGCGTTGAAGATCACTACAGGCGGGAGACCCAGTACTTC.

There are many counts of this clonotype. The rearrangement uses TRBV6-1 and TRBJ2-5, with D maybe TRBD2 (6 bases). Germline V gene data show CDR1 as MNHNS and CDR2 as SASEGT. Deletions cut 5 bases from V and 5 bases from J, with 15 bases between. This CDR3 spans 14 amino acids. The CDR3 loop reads CASSLATSTETQYF. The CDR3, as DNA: TGTGCCAGCAGTCTAGCGACGTCTACGGAGACCCAGTACTTC.

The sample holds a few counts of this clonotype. The CDR3 spells CASSIGTGGKPDTQYF. The CDR3 nucleotides read TGTGCCAGTAGTATTGGGACAGGGGGCAAGCCAGATACGCAGTATTTT. The gene calls are TRBV19 and TRBJ2-3; 12 bases align to TRBD1. CDR3 length equals 16 residues. Germline lookup yields CDR1 LNHDA and CDR2 SQIVND (reference sequence). The junction had 5 bases not matched to a gene; V was cut back by 3 bases and J by 4 bases. Full variable domain (remainder filled in from reference TRBV19 and TRBJ2-3): DGGITQSPKYLFRKEGQNVTLSCEQNLNHDAMYWYRQDPGQGLRLIYYSQIVNDFQKGDIAEGYSVSREKKESFPLTVTSAQKNPTAFYLCASSIGTGGKPDTQYFGPGTRLTVL.

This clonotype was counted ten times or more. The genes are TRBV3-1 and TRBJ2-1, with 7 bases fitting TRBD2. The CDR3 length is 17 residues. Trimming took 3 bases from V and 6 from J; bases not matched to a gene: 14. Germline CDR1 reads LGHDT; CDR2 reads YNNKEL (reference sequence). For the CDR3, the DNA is TGTGCCAGCAGCCAGGCCGGGGAGGGAGGGCCCTCCAATGAGCAGTTCTTC. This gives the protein CASSQAGEGGPSNEQFF.